What follows are 28 T cell receptor beta chains derived from one specimen sequenced in a study of cytomegalovirus exposure and HLA in healthy donors (dated by TCRdb to about 2017). Library prep was done by the immunoSEQ multiplex PCR assay. The multiplex PCR relied on a mix of 60 forward primers for TCR Vbeta segments and 13 reverse primers for TCR Jbeta segments. TCRdb holds this immuneACCESS table with in-frame rearrangements only. Some clones are missing; in checked studies, unresolved V genes explain under half, and the rest has no known cause. Counted in this sample were 86,000 or so clones; about 85% of them appeared once. The ten top clones hold under 15% of the sample. The specimen was PBMCs. Receptors were obtained from a woman in her thirties or forties in good health and CMV-seropositive.

V and J are TRBV27 and TRBJ2-7; maybe TRBD2 (7 bases). Germline V lookup: CDR1 MNHEY, CDR2 SMNVEV (reference sequence). Trimming cost V 6 bases and J 0 bases, with 15 bases left between them. This CDR3 comprises 15 residues. CDR3 loop: CASSPGGGVSYEQYF. The CDR3 region has the DNA TGTGCCAGCAGCCCGGGGGGCGGGGTCTCCTACGAGCAGTACTTC.

The V gene is TRBV5-6, the J gene TRBJ1-4; 12 nucleotides agree with TRBD1. From germline, CDR1 is SGHDT and CDR2 YYEEEE. The CDR3 consists of 18 residues. J was trimmed by 3 bases and V by 2 bases; bases with no gene match: 8. CDR3 nucleotide sequence: TGTGCCAGCAGCTTATTCCGGGACAGGGGGCTGGCTAATGAAAAACTGTTTTTT. This translates into CASSLFRDRGLANEKLFF.

J is TRBJ2-1 and V is TRBV5-4; D is perhaps TRBD2 (7 bases). V lost 0 bases and J 4 bases, leaving 14 bases between the germline ends. The CDR3 has 16 amino acids. Germline CDR1 and CDR2: SGHNT and YYREEE (reference sequence). The CDR3 sequence: CASSLGGASGYNEQFF. As DNA, the CDR3 is TGTGCCAGCAGCTTGGGGGGGGCTAGCGGATACAATGAGCAGTTCTTC.

The CDR3 loop reads CASSRDFNTGELFF. The DNA for the CDR3 is TGTGCCAGCAGCAGGGACTTTAACACCGGGGAGCTGTTTTTT. The rearrangement links TRBV7-3 to TRBJ2-2, with TRBD2 as a possible D gene (6 bases). CDR1 is SGHTA, CDR2 FQGTGA, per germline. This CDR3 is 14 amino acids long. V gave up 5 bases and J gave up 2 bases, with 9 bases separating them.

The chain recombines TRBV19 with TRBJ2-1, with a weak D call TRBD2 (7 bases). V lost 1 base to trimming and J lost 8 bases, with 15 bases between them. Germline CDR1 and CDR2: LNHDA and SQIVND (reference sequence). This CDR3 spans 15 amino acids. CDR3 DNA: TGTGCCAGTAGTATAGTCCTCGGGGGGCCCCATGAGCAGTTCTTC. Translated: CASSIVLGGPHEQFF.

This rearrangement joins TRBV7-3 to TRBJ1-2; D possibly corresponds to TRBD1 (6 bases). CDR3 length equals 14 residues. CDR1 and CDR2 (germline): SGHTA, FQGTGA. Trimming cost V 6 bases and J 3 bases, with 14 bases left between them. DNA for the CDR3: TGTGCCAGCAGTCCCAGGGCAGGGGACTATGGCTACACCTTC. It translates to CASSPRAGDYGYTF.

J is TRBJ1-1 and V is TRBV29-1; D may be TRBD1 (6 bases). The CDR3 length is 14 residues. The V and J ends lost 4 bases and 0 bases respectively, with 12 bases between them. Per the germline V gene, CDR1 is SQVTM and CDR2 is ANQGSEA. The DNA of the CDR3 is TGCAGCGTTGGGACCGGACAGATGAACACTGAAGCTTTCTTT. Its protein product is CSVGTGQMNTEAFF.

This clone appeared a few times. The J gene is TRBJ2-2, the V gene TRBV30, with D uncertain. Germline V gives CDR1 GTSNPN, CDR2 SVGIG (reference sequence). The CDR3 runs to 14 residues. Trimming stripped 5 bases from V and 3 bases from J, with 13 bases between. Here the CDR3 DNA reads TGTGCCTGGCGAGTAGACACATACACCGGGGAGCTGTTTTTT. This codes for CAWRVDTYTGELFF.

The V and J genes are TRBV6-6 and TRBJ2-2; no reliable D call. The length of the CDR3 is 15 residues. CDR1 and CDR2 from the germline V gene are MNHNY and SVGAGI (reference sequence). V was cut by 0 bases and J by 2 bases, with 7 bases left in between. The CDR3 protein is CASSYSASNTGELFF. For the CDR3, the DNA is TGTGCCAGCAGTTACTCGGCAAGTAACACCGGGGAGCTGTTTTTT.

The chain uses TRBV10-2 and TRBJ1-1; TRBD1 aligns across 7 bases. The germline CDR1 and CDR2 sequences are WSHSY and SAAADI. The CDR3 sequence is 17 residues long. V dropped 5 bases and J dropped 6; count of bases not matched to a gene: 18. DNA for the CDR3: TGCGCCAGCAGTTTGGAGGGGGCGCGGTCCCGCGACGCTGAAGCTTTCTTT. Its protein product is CASSLEGARSRDAEAFF.

This clone was detected once. The same CDR3 can be traced to other DNA sequences in this sample. This sequence joins TRBV6-1 and TRBJ1-1; unclear D gene. V dropped 4 bases and J dropped 0 bases, with 6 bases sitting between them. The CDR3 has 13 amino acids. Germline loops: CDR1 MNHNS, CDR2 SASEGT. CDR3 DNA sequence: TGTGCCAGCAGTGGGCAGGTGAACACTGAAGCTTTCTTT. This gives the protein CASSGQVNTEAFF.

The J gene is TRBJ1-2, the V gene TRBV30; TRBD1 might be the D (6 bases). The CDR3 is 15 residues long. The germline V gene has CDR1 GTSNPN and CDR2 SVGIG (reference sequence). The CDR3: CASKPRGALPYGYTF. The CDR3 nucleotides read TGTGCTTCCAAACCGCGGGGGGCGCTTCCCTATGGCTACACCTTC.

This CDR3 reads CASSLERENFQETQYF. CDR3 sequence (DNA): TGTGCCAGCAGTTTGGAGCGGGAGAATTTCCAAGAGACCCAGTACTTC. This chain joins TRBV27 and TRBJ2-5; TRBD2 matches 8 bases. This CDR3 has 16 amino acids. After removal of 3 bases from V and 1 base from J, the junction contained 7 bases not matched to a gene. Per germline, CDR1 MNHEY and CDR2 SMNVEV (reference sequence).

The V call is TRBV7-9, the J call TRBJ1-1; weak D call: TRBD1 (5 bases). The CDR3 is 15 residues long. The germline V and J ends were trimmed by 2 bases and 5 bases, with 15 bases remaining between them. Looked up from germline, CDR1 is SEHNR and CDR2 is FQNEAQ (reference sequence). For the CDR3, the DNA is TGTGCCAGCAGCTTAATGGGGGGACTAGGAACTGAAGCTTTCTTT. This encodes CASSLMGGLGTEAFF. Drawing the rest from reference TRBV7-9 and TRBJ1-1, the complete variable domain is DTGVSQNPRHKITKRGQNVTFRCDPISEHNRLYWYRQTLGQGPEFLTYFQNEAQLEKSRLLSDRFSAERPKGSFSTLEIQRTEQGDSAMYLCASSLMGGLGTEAFFGQGTRLTVV.

J is TRBJ1-4 and V is TRBV11-2; possibly TRBD1 for D (5 bases). The CDR3 is made up of 16 amino acids. CDR1 is SGHAT and CDR2 is FQNNGV in the germline V gene. The V end was cut by 2 bases, the J end by 0 bases, with 10 bases between. The chain's CDR3 is CASSLLLTATNEKLFF. The CDR3 DNA sequence: TGTGCCAGCAGCTTACTACTGACAGCAACTAATGAAAAACTGTTTTTT.

This clone is categorized as medium-sized. The chain uses TRBV4-3 and TRBJ2-1; possibly TRBD2 for D (5 bases). Germline V gene data show CDR1 as LGHNA and CDR2 as YSLEER. This CDR3 comprises 15 residues. The germline V and J ends were trimmed by 0 bases and 7 bases, with 13 bases remaining between them. The CDR3: CASSQDNGKGNEQFF. CDR3 DNA sequence: TGCGCCAGCAGCCAAGATAACGGGAAAGGGAATGAGCAGTTCTTC.

The chain employs TRBV30 and TRBJ1-6; possibly TRBD1 for D (6 bases). CDR3 length: 14 residues. The germline V and J ends were trimmed by 3 bases and 6 bases, with 12 bases remaining between them. CDR1 is GTSNPN, CDR2 SVGIG, per germline (reference sequence). CDR3 region: CAWSAGQPNSPLHF. CDR3 sequence (DNA): TGTGCCTGGAGCGCCGGACAGCCTAATTCACCCCTCCACTTT.

This chain links TRBV19 with TRBJ1-3; 7 positions agree with TRBD1. With V trimmed by 3 bases and J by 4 bases, 6 bases remained unmatched. This CDR3 has 15 amino acids. Germline V gene lookup returns CDR1 LNHDA and CDR2 SQIVND (reference sequence). The CDR3 bases are TGTGCCAGTAGTATGAGACAGGGCGACGGAAACACCATATATTTT. This encodes CASSMRQGDGNTIYF.

Only a few counts were recorded for this clone. This chain links TRBV28 with TRBJ2-5, with TRBD1 as a possible D gene (5 bases). The germline V and J ends were trimmed by 3 bases and 6 bases, with 8 bases remaining between them. There are 12 residues in the CDR3. The germline gives CDR1 MDHEN, CDR2 SYDVKM. CDR3 loop: CASSLKGKTQYF. The CDR3 nucleotides read TGTGCCAGCAGTTTGAAGGGGAAGACCCAGTACTTC.

CDR3 DNA: TGTGCCACCAGCAGAGATGTGGGGGCCACTGAAGCTTTCTTT. Translation: CATSRDVGATEAFF. The rearrangement joins TRBV15 to TRBJ1-1; D is perhaps TRBD1 (6 bases). There are 14 residues in the CDR3. Trimming removed 0 bases at V and 4 bases at J, with 9 bases between. In germline, CDR1 is LNHNV, CDR2 YYDKDF (reference sequence). Supplemented by reference TRBV15 and TRBJ1-1, the full variable domain reads DAMVIQNPRYQVTQFGKPVTLSCSQTLNHNVMYWYQQKSSQAPKLLFHYYDKDFNNEADTPDNFQSRRPNTSFCFLDIRSPGLGDTAMYLCATSRDVGATEAFFGQGTRLTVV.

This clone has a handful of counts. The gene calls are TRBV5-8 and TRBJ1-5; D is possibly TRBD1 (6 bases). Germline CDR1 and CDR2: SGHTS and YDEGEE. CDR3 size: 15 residues. V was pared by 4 bases and J by 1 base, with 12 bases between. CDR3 amino acids: CASSVIDRSNQPQHF. The CDR3, as DNA: TGTGCCAGCAGCGTAATCGACAGGAGCAATCAGCCCCAGCATTTT.

The chain joins TRBV5-1 to TRBJ1-1; TRBD1 might be the D (5 bases). Germline V gene sequence: CDR1 SGHRS, CDR2 YFSETQ. V lost 0 bases and J 1 base, leaving 10 bases between the germline ends. This CDR3 contains 15 residues. The CDR3 sequence is CASSLEAGGNTEAFF. CDR3 nucleotide sequence: TGCGCCAGCAGCTTGGAGGCGGGGGGGAACACTGAAGCTTTCTTT.

This clone was counted a single time. J is TRBJ2-7 and V is TRBV28; D unclear. The CDR3 extends over 12 amino acids. In germline, CDR1 is MDHEN, CDR2 SYDVKM. Between the trimmed V and J ends, which lost 5 bases and 2 bases, there was a span of 7 bases. The CDR3 DNA reads TGTGCCAGCAGTGAACAAACCTACGAGCAGTACTTC. It yields the protein CASSEQTYEQYF.

The chain uses TRBV19 and TRBJ1-5; possibly TRBD1 for D (6 bases). Germline lookup yields CDR1 LNHDA and CDR2 SQIVND (reference sequence). V was clipped by 3 bases and J by 11 bases, with 14 bases between them. This CDR3 is 13 amino acids long. CDR3 amino acids: CASSMYEDSSQHF. Written as DNA, the CDR3 is TGTGCCAGTAGTATGTACGAGGACAGCTCCCAGCATTTT.

The J gene is TRBJ2-3, the V gene TRBV19; a weak D match, TRBD1 (6 bases). This CDR3 has 14 residues. V was pared by 4 bases and J by 5 bases, with 13 bases between. Germline V CDR1 and CDR2: LNHDA, SQIVND (reference sequence). This chain's CDR3 is CASSTAYREDTQYF. CDR3 nucleotides: TGTGCCAGTAGTACCGCCTACAGGGAAGATACGCAGTATTTT.

This sequence joins TRBV2 and TRBJ2-1; 8 bases fit TRBD2. Unmatched junction bases numbered 0, after V lost 7 bases and J lost 1 base. This CDR3 has 13 residues. In germline, CDR1 is SNHLY, CDR2 FYNNEI. CDR3 bases: TGTGCCAGCACTAGCGGGTCCTACAATGAGCAGTTCTTC. Its protein is CASTSGSYNEQFF.

The chain couples TRBV19 to TRBJ1-2, with TRBD1 identical over 9 bases. The CDR3 is 14 amino acids. Germline values: CDR1 LNHDA, CDR2 SQIVND (reference sequence). Unmatched junction bases numbered 6, after V lost 5 bases and J lost 5 bases. The CDR3 nucleotides are TGTGCCAGTAGTCCAACCGGGACAGGGTATGGCTACACCTTC. Encoded protein: CASSPTGTGYGYTF.

The chain carries TRBV13 and TRBJ2-3; 8 nucleotides align to TRBD2. This CDR3 has 14 amino acids. Germline lookup yields CDR1 PRHDT and CDR2 FYEKMQ (reference sequence). Losses at the gene ends were 5 bases for V and 5 bases for J; bases not matched to a gene: 6. CDR3 sequence reads: CASSLSGMRDTQYF. CDR3 DNA: TGTGCCAGCAGCCTTAGCGGGATGAGAGATACGCAGTATTTT. Variable domain in full (rest from reference TRBV13 and TRBJ2-3): AAGVIQSPRHLIKEKRETATLKCYPIPRHDTVYWYQQGPGQDPQFLISFYEKMQSDKGSIPDRFSAQQFSDYHSELNMSSLELGDSALYFCASSLSGMRDTQYFGPGTRLTVL.